This T cell receptor (beta chain) was retrieved from a study of long-term antiretroviral therapy in people with HIV (dated by TCRdb to 2022 to 2024). For the study in its entirety: The earliest samples were collected roughly a decade before the 2015 WHO recommendation for immediate ART, at a time when ART was usually postponed until CD4 counts fell. The cohort contributed under 200 cryopreserved PBMC samples from a few dozen adults with confirmed HIV infection, collected serially over a mean of approximately six years (range 1-12). No cross-contamination during QIAcube processing was seen in test extractions of a monoclonal T-cell line run alongside 30 to 35 polyclonal samples. Among the approximately 32 participants with HIV, eleven to twelve were female. Whether ART initiation and durable HIV suppression were associated with changes in peripheral blood TRB repertoire composition and diversity was tested in a retrospective serial study. On the study overall, not on this receptor specifically: At every time point, the repertoire was dominated by expanded TRB clones first identified before ART initiation, although this dominance fluctuated and, in many PLHIV, declined after ART. HIV repertoires had narrower CDR3 length ranges than controls, and the network structure suggested an antigen-experienced repertoire that shifted only slightly toward naive after ART. Because PBMC availability was limited, only the TCR beta chain was sequenced, with no alpha chain pairing. Inferences about post-ART repertoire changes are limited because no data were available on ART adherence, viral resistance or therapy changes. A significant increase in TRB diversity was found to be associated with ART initiation, although TRB diversity was observed to remain significantly below that of transplant donor controls even after long-term ART. The samples were dated from about 2004 to 2018, and the ART regimens that were used may be less effective than current ART regimens. Because pre-ART samples had limited cell numbers, unsorted PBMC were profiled rather than sorted CD4+ and CD8+ T cells.

This clone was seen a single time. No cognate antigen has been identified for it. Per-nucleotide qualities are absent, and no much larger clonotype sits a single base away. The CDR3 runs 14 amino acids, cysteine and phenylalanine included. Only the CDR3 part of the read is kept: 42 bases, read in frame from the first base. Based on the germline V gene, the CDR1 and CDR2 sequences are SGHRS and YFSETQ. V gives up 0 bases and J gives up 4 bases, and the segment between their germline ends measures 10 bases. The immunoSEQ hsTCRB v3.0 assay was used at survey level resolution to sequence the TRB variable region. A depth of about 35,000-55,000 T-cell genomes per sample was targeted for TRB sequencing. Pooled TRB libraries were sequenced on an Illumina MiSeq with a v3 150-cycle kit. As for the authors' bioinformatics: Repertoire analysis ran in R within a reproducible Nextflow workflow covering QC, data transformation and analysis. LymphoSeq2, an R package for exploring AIRR-Seq data, was used to implement the custom analyses. A handful of samples that produced fewer than 5000 total TRB sequences were removed, so 180 or so HIV repertoires were analyzed. Among the 180 to 200 HIV repertoires that were kept, almost 60 were collected before ART initiation and more than 120 were collected after ART initiation. Repertoires were downsampled to 5000 TRB nucleotide sequences, and summary statistics were averaged over 100 downsampling iterations. Only TRB sequences with CDR3 regions of at least seven amino acids were retained for analysis. A Shannon entropy-derived clonality score and the Gini coefficient were used to measure diversity. In the repertoire networks, any two of the top 5000 CDR3 amino acid sequences were connected whenever the two sequences differed by an edit distance of one. For TRB CDR3 amino acid sequences, GLIPH2 was used to predict antigen specificity groups and MHC restriction. To flag known CMV, EBV, HIV or tissue antigen associations, CDR3 amino acid sequences were matched against VDJdb and McPAS-TCR. Pre-ART, post-ART and control groups were compared with Wilcoxon signed-rank tests and Holm-Bonferroni correction. TCRdb carries this immuneACCESS record with in-frame sequences only. Its versions omit some clonotypes, under half of them owing to an unresolved V gene in the studies checked, with the rest unexplained. The D gene and trimming were derived from the DNA, and the V and J assignments and clone size from that table. This sample lists 15,000 to 20,000 clones; 85% to 95% were detected once. In total, the top ten clones hold around 1.4% of the sample.

Inclusion was restricted to participants for whom at least one PBMC sample before ART initiation and at least two post-ART samples were available. All participants with HIV were treated in the United States of America. Before DNA extraction, cryopreserved samples of roughly 0.9-11 million PBMC were thawed and then washed. At the time of the earliest PBMC sample, participants with HIV were aged between about 23 and 54 years. PBMC samples were contributed by each participant from 1-4 timepoints before ART initiation and 2-8 timepoints after ART initiation, with a median of 7 samples. Serial HIV viral load, CD4+ T-cell count, ART history and demographic data were obtained for every participant. Genomic DNA was extracted from unsorted PBMC with a Qiagen kit on a QIAcube, processed in batches of 12 samples.

This specimen consisted of unsorted PBMCs, obtained around 10 years after starting antiretroviral therapy. This sequence uses TRBV5-1 and TRBJ2-5, with the identity of the D gene unclear. The sequence was obtained from a man aged 25 to 40 with HIV. The bases read TGCGCCAGCAGCTTGGGGGAACTCAGAGAGACCCAGTACTTC. Its protein product is CASSLGELRETQYF.